This is a list of T cell receptor beta chains from one sample in a study of T cell responses to AZD1222 COVID-19 vaccine. Assay: immunoSEQ multiplex PCR; the TCRdb copy retains only in-frame clones and omits some. The table includes some 150,000 clones, around nine tenths detected once. The sample in question was peripheral blood, obtained 28 days after the second AZD1222 dose. The receptors come from an adult who received the AZD1222 COVID-19 vaccine. Both conserved end residues are part of each CDR3. The D gene is left open where the match is weak. Clone size appears in some rows only: once, few, many, or a class for an expanded clone.

D: -; size: -; V: TRBV12-3/TRBV12-4; J: TRBJ1-1; DNA: TGTGCCAGCAGTTTTTTGGGTGTTGAAGCTTTCTTT; CDR3: CASSFLGVEAFF
D: -; size: -; V: TRBV30; J: TRBJ2-1; DNA: TGTGCCTGGAGTTCCGGGAGCTCCTACAATGAGCAGTTCTTC; CDR3: CAWSSGSSYNEQFF
D: -; size: -; V: TRBV10-3; J: TRBJ2-7; DNA: TGTGCCACCCGAGGGGCAGGCTACGAGCAGTACTTC; CDR3: CATRGAGYEQYF
D: TRBD2; size: -; V: TRBV11-3; J: TRBJ2-1; DNA: TGTGCCAGCAGCCTGGGAAGCGGGAGTACCAATGAGCAGTTCTTC; CDR3: CASSLGSGSTNEQFF
D: TRBD1; size: -; V: TRBV5-1; J: TRBJ2-7; DNA: TGCGCCAGCAGCAAGGACAGGTTCTCCTACGAGCAGTACTTC; CDR3: CASSKDRFSYEQYF
D: -; size: -; V: TRBV18; J: TRBJ2-7; DNA: TGTGCCAGCTCACCCGTAATAGTTCAAGACGAGCAGTACTTC; CDR3: CASSPVIVQDEQYF
D: TRBD1; size: -; V: TRBV28; J: TRBJ1-2; DNA: TGTGCCAGCAGCCGGGACAGGCTCTATGGCTACACCTTC; CDR3: CASSRDRLYGYTF
D: TRBD1; size: -; V: TRBV6-2/TRBV6-3; J: TRBJ2-5; DNA: TGTGCCAGCAGTTTCCCCCGGACAGGGGGAAGGGAGACCCAGTACTTC; CDR3: CASSFPRTGGRETQYF
D: -; size: -; V: TRBV2; J: TRBJ1-5; DNA: TGTGCCAGCAACCTAGGGGGGGGCGGCAATCAGCCCCAGCATTTT; CDR3: CASNLGGGGNQPQHF
D: TRBD2; size: -; V: TRBV27; J: TRBJ2-3; DNA: TGTGCCAGCAGTTTACTCTGGACTAGCGGGAGGGCGACAGATACGCAGTATTTT; CDR3: CASSLLWTSGRATDTQYF
D: TRBD1; size: -; V: TRBV6-2/TRBV6-3; J: TRBJ2-3; DNA: TGTGCCAGCAGTCCACGGACCAGGGGGACAGATACGCAGTATTTT; CDR3: CASSPRTRGTDTQYF
D: -; size: -; V: TRBV10-1; J: TRBJ2-7; DNA: TGCGCCAGCAGTGGATACAGGGATGGGGAGCAGTACTTC; CDR3: CASSGYRDGEQYF
D: -; size: -; V: TRBV4-1; J: TRBJ2-7; DNA: TGCGCCAGCACCGAACCCAACAGGCCCTACGAGCAGTACTTC; CDR3: CASTEPNRPYEQYF
D: -; size: -; V: TRBV29-1; J: TRBJ1-1; DNA: TGCAGCGTTGAACAGGGCCGAAAGGACACTGAAGCTTTCTTT; CDR3: CSVEQGRKDTEAFF
D: -; size: -; V: TRBV5-1; J: TRBJ1-1; DNA: TGCGCCAGCAGCTTGGAGGGCCCCTCATCGGCTGAAGCTTTCTTT; CDR3: CASSLEGPSSAEAFF
D: -; size: -; V: TRBV19; J: TRBJ1-2; DNA: TGTGCCAGTAGTATAATGTCGGTCAGAGCCTATGGCTACACCTTC; CDR3: CASSIMSVRAYGYTF
D: TRBD2; size: -; V: TRBV7-9; J: TRBJ2-1; DNA: TGTGCCAGTACAACCGGGACTAGTTACAATGAGCAGTTCTTC; CDR3: CASTTGTSYNEQFF
D: -; size: -; V: TRBV3-1/TRBV3-2; J: TRBJ2-5; DNA: TGTGCCAGCAGCCAAGATGGTGGGCTGGTGGAGACCCAGTACTTC; CDR3: CASSQDGGLVETQYF
D: -; size: -; V: TRBV10-3; J: TRBJ2-7; DNA: TGTGCCATCAGTGAGTCGATGGGGGGCGTCAGCGAGCAGTACTTC; CDR3: CAISESMGGVSEQYF
D: TRBD2; size: once; V: TRBV4-1; J: TRBJ2-7; DNA: TGCGCCAGCAGCCAAGATGGGGGGACTAGCGGGAGCTACGAGCAGTACTTC; CDR3: CASSQDGGTSGSYEQYF
D: TRBD1; size: -; V: TRBV9; J: TRBJ1-2; DNA: TGTGCCAGCAGCCCCAGCCACGGGACAGACTTCTATGGCTACACCTTC; CDR3: CASSPSHGTDFYGYTF
D: TRBD2; size: -; V: TRBV6-5; J: TRBJ2-3; DNA: TGTGCCACCGTACTAGCGGGAGGAACAGATACGCAGTATTTT; CDR3: CATVLAGGTDTQYF
D: TRBD1; size: -; V: TRBV19; J: TRBJ1-5; DNA: TGTGCCAGTAGTATCCGGACAGGGGCGAGCAATCAGCCCCAGCATTTT; CDR3: CASSIRTGASNQPQHF
D: -; size: -; V: TRBV6-1; J: TRBJ1-5; DNA: TGTGCCAGCAGTGAAGCTGGGCCGGGTGGCAATCAGCCCCAGCATTTT; CDR3: CASSEAGPGGNQPQHF
D: TRBD1; size: -; V: TRBV30; J: TRBJ1-1; DNA: TGTGCCTGGAACACCGGGACAGGGGACACTGAAGCTTTCTTT; CDR3: CAWNTGTGDTEAFF
D: TRBD1; size: -; V: TRBV12-5; J: TRBJ1-1; DNA: TGTGCTAGTGGAAGGGACAGCCACACTGAAGCTTTCTTT; CDR3: CASGRDSHTEAFF
D: -; size: -; V: TRBV18; J: TRBJ1-1; DNA: TGTGCCAGCTCACCCGGACAGTTTGAAGCTTTCTTT; CDR3: CASSPGQFEAFF
D: -; size: -; V: TRBV3-1/TRBV3-2; J: TRBJ2-1; DNA: TGTGCCAGCAGCCAAGTGGGATTAGCCTACAATGAGCAGTTCTTC; CDR3: CASSQVGLAYNEQFF
D: -; size: -; V: TRBV9; J: TRBJ1-1; DNA: TGTGCCAGCAGCGTAGACCTTGCGGGGGGTATGAACACTGAAGCTTTCTTT; CDR3: CASSVDLAGGMNTEAFF
D: -; size: once; V: TRBV5-4; J: TRBJ2-1; DNA: TGTGCCAGCAGCCCCTCGGGACTTGGTGAGCAGTTCTTC; CDR3: CASSPSGLGEQFF
D: TRBD1; size: -; V: TRBV27; J: TRBJ2-1; DNA: TGTGCCAGCAGTTTTTTAACAGGGGGCCTGGCGGGAAGCAACAATGAGCAGTTCTTC; CDR3: CASSFLTGGLAGSNNEQFF
D: TRBD2; size: -; V: TRBV29-1; J: TRBJ2-7; DNA: TGCAGCGTTGAAATGTCTAGCGGGAGAGCTCAAGGCGAGCAGTACTTC; CDR3: CSVEMSSGRAQGEQYF
D: -; size: -; V: TRBV28; J: TRBJ1-6; DNA: TGTGCCAGCAGTTTTGGACGCGCCCTCCACTTT; CDR3: CASSFGRALHF
D: -; size: -; V: TRBV7-8; J: TRBJ1-2; DNA: TGTGCCAGCAGCTTAGGTTCGGCTAGCTATGGCTACACCTTC; CDR3: CASSLGSASYGYTF
D: TRBD2; size: -; V: TRBV28; J: TRBJ2-1; DNA: TGTGCCAGCAGTTTTTCCCCTCTAGCGGGAGGTAGCAACTACAATGAGCAGTTCTTC; CDR3: CASSFSPLAGGSNYNEQFF